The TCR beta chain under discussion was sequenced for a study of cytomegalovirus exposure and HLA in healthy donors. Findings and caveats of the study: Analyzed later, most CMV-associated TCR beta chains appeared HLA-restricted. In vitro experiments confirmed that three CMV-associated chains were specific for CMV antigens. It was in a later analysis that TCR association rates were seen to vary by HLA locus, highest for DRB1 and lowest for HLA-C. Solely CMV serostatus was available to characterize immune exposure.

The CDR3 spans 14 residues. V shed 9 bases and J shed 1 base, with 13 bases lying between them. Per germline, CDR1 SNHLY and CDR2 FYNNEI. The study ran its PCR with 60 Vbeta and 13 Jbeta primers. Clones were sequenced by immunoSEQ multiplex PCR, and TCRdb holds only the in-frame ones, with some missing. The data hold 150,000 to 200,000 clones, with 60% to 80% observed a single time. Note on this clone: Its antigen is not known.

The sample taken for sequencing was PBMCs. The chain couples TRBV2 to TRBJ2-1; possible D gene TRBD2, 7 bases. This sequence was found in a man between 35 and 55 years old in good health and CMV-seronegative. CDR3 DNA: TGTGCCAGGGGGGGGCGGGGGTCCTACAATGAGCAGTTCTTC. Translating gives CARGGRGSYNEQFF. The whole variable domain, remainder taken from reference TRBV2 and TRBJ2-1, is EPEVTQTPSHQVTQMGQEVILRCVPISNHLYFYWYRQILGQKVEFLVSFYNNEISEKSEIFDDQFSVERPDGSNFTLKIRSTKLEDSAMYFCARGGRGSYNEQFFGPGTRLTVL.